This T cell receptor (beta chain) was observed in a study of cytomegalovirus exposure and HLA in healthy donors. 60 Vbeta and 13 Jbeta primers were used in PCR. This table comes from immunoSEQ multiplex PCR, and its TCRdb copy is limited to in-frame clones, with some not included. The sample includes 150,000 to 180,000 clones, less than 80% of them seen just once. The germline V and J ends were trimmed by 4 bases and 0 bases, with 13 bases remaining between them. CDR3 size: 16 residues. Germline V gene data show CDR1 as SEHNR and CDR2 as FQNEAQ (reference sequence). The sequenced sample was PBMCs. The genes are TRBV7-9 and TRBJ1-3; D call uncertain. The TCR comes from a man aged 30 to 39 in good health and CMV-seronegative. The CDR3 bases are TGTGCCAGCAGCTCCACGTTCACTACCTCTGGAAACACCATATATTTT. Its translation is CASSSTFTTSGNTIYF.